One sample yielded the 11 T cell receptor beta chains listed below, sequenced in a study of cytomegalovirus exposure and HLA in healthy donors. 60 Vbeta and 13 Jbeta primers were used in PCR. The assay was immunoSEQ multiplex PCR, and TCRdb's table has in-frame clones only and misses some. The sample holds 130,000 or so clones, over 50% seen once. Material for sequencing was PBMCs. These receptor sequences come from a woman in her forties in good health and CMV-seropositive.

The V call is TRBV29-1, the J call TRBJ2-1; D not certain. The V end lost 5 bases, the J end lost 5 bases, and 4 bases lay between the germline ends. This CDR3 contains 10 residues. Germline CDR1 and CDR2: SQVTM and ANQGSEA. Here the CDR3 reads CSVSNNEQFF. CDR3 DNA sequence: TGCAGCGTTTCCAACAATGAGCAGTTCTTC.

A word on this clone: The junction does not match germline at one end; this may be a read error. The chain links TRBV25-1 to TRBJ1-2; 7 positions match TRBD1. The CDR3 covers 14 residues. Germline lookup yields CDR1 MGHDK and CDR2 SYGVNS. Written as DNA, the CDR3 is TGTGCCAGCAGTGAGCCGGGACAGATCTATGGCTACCCCTTC. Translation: CASSEPGQIYGYPF.

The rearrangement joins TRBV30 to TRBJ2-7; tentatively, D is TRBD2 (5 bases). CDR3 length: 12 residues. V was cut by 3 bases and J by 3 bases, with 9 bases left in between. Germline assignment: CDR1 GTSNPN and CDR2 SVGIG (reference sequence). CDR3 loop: CAWSRGNYEQYF. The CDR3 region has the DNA TGTGCCTGGAGCCGGGGAAACTACGAGCAGTACTTC.

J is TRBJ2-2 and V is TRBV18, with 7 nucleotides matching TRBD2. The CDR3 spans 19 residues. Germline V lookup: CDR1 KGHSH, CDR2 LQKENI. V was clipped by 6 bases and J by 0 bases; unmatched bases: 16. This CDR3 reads CASSRQRETTLTNTGELFF. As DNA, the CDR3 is TGTGCCAGCTCCCGACAGCGGGAAACGACGCTAACGAACACCGGGGAGCTGTTTTTT.

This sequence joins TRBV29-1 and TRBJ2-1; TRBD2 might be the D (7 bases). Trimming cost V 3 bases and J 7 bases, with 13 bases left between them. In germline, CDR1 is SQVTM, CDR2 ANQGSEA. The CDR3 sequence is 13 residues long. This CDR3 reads CSVDRGGRNEQFF. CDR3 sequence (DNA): TGCAGCGTTGATAGGGGGGGGCGGAATGAGCAGTTCTTC.

The DNA for the CDR3 is TGTGCCAGCAGTGTGATAGCGGGGGGGCCCGGTGATACGCAGTATTTT. As protein: CASSVIAGGPGDTQYF. The V gene is TRBV14, the J gene TRBJ2-3, with 11 positions matching TRBD2. This CDR3 comprises 16 residues. Per the germline V gene, CDR1 is SGHDN and CDR2 is FVKESK. With V trimmed by 6 bases and J by 6 bases, 11 bases remained unmatched.

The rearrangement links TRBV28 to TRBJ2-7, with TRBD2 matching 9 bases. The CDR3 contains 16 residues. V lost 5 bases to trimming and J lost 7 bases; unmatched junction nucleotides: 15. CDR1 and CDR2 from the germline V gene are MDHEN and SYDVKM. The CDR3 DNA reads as TGTGCCAGCAGTCCGCCTATGGCGGGAGGGCCGGGTGAGCAGTACTTC. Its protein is CASSPPMAGGPGEQYF.

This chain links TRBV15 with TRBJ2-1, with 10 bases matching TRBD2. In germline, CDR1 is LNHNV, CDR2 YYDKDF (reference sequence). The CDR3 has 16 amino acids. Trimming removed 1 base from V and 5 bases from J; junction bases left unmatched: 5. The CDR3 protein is CATSRVSGLADNEQFF. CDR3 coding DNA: TGTGCCACCAGCAGAGTATCCGGACTAGCGGACAATGAGCAGTTCTTC. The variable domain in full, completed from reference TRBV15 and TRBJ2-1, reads DAMVIQNPRYQVTQFGKPVTLSCSQTLNHNVMYWYQQKSSQAPKLLFHYYDKDFNNEADTPDNFQSRRPNTSFCFLDIRSPGLGDTAMYLCATSRVSGLADNEQFFGPGTRLTVL.

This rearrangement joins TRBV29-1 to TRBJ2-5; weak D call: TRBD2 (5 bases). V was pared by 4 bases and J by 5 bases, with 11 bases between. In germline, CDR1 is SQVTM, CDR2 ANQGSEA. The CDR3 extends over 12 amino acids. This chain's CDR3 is CSVATPGETQYF. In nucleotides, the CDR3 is TGCAGCGTTGCCACGCCGGGGGAGACCCAGTACTTC.

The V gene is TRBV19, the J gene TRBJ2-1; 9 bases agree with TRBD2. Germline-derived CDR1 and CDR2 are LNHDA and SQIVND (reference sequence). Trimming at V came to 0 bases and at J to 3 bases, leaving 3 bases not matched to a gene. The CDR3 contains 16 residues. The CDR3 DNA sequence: TGTGCCAGTAGTATAGACGCGGGAGGGAGCTACAATGAGCAGTTCTTC. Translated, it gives CASSIDAGGSYNEQFF.

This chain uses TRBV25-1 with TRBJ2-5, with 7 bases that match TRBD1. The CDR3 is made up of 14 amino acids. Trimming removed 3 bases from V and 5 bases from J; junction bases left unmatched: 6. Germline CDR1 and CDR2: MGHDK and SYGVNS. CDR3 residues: CASSDTGVGETQYF. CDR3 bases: TGTGCCAGCAGTGACACAGGGGTTGGGGAGACCCAGTACTTC.